The clone carrying this T cell receptor (beta chain) has ten or more counts. This sample is drawn from a study of neurological immune-mediated disorders. Time point given: longitudinal time-point 2. 2 million PBMCs stored at -80 C were the source of the unsorted libraries. 5'RACE with 10-nucleotide random UMIs generated the cDNA. Every sequencing run generated in excess of 170 million TCR-beta sequences. These sequences covered 15-18 subjects. TCRdb recomputed calls from the 5' RACE reads with MiXCR, one row per CDR3 protein. The data hold some 48,000 distinct CDR3 sequences, with under 15% observed a single time. The germline gives CDR1 DFQATT, CDR2 SNEGSKA (reference sequence). The CDR3 is made up of 14 amino acids. V shed 5 bases and J shed 4 bases, with 18 bases lying between them.

The sequence was obtained from a male donor with HTLV-1-associated myelopathy (HAM/TSP). Source material: PBMCs. The chain combines TRBV20-1 with TRBJ2-7, with D possibly TRBD1 on 6 matching bases. The CDR3 sequence: CSAAGPGQTYEQYF. CDR3 coding DNA: TGCAGTGCTGCCGGCCCCGGACAGACATACGAGCAGTACTTC.